Shown below are 12 T cell receptor beta chains from a single sample sequenced in a study of beta chain features in type 1 diabetes. Study results and limitations: The study found moderately but significantly shorter TCRB CDR3s in all four CD4+ subsets of Type 1 diabetes patients.

No cognate antigen is known for these TCRs. Expressed TCRB transcripts were sequenced, since all the RNA that had been isolated was reverse transcribed. The protocol was immunoSEQ multiplex PCR, while the TCRdb copy is restricted to in-frame clones and leaves out a portion. The sample lists over 600,000 clones, 9.5% to 15% occurring once. The sequencing input was naive CD4+ T cells from blood. These receptors were collected from a man aged 25 to 40 with type 1 diabetes.

This clone was recorded a few times. The chain carries TRBV7-9 and TRBJ2-2; D call uncertain. Germline CDR1 is SEHNR and CDR2 is FQNEAQ (reference sequence). The CDR3 runs 14 residues. Trimming took off 1 base at V and 6 bases at J, with 9 bases between the two ends. The chain's CDR3 is CASSLESGSGELFF. CDR3 DNA sequence: TGTGCCAGCAGCTTAGAATCAGGATCCGGGGAGCTGTTTTTT.

This chain uses TRBV10-3 with TRBJ2-3; D is unclear. Germline loops: CDR1 ENHRY, CDR2 SYGVKD. The CDR3 has 14 residues. V lost 11 bases and J 0 bases, leaving 15 bases between the germline ends. CDR3 sequence reads: CAARSSESTDTQYF. CDR3 DNA: TGTGCCGCCAGGTCGTCAGAAAGCACAGATACGCAGTATTTT.

A few counts support this clone. The gene calls are TRBV4-3 and TRBJ2-6; D is unclear. Between the trimmed V and J ends, which lost 0 bases and 2 bases, there was a span of 11 bases. Germline loops: CDR1 LGHNA, CDR2 YSLEER. CDR3 length: 17 amino acids. The CDR3 here is CASSQDTHRTGANVLTF. The CDR3 bases are TGCGCCAGCAGCCAAGACACCCATCGGACTGGGGCCAACGTCCTGACTTTC.

The sample holds a few counts of this clone. The rearrangement links TRBV9 to TRBJ2-2; possible D gene TRBD1, 6 bases. Germline V gene data show CDR1 as SGDLS and CDR2 as YYNGEE. Trimming took 0 bases from V and 7 from J, leaving 13 bases between them. The CDR3 loop spans 15 amino acids. CDR3 protein: CASSVGVQGGGELFF. As DNA, the CDR3 is TGTGCCAGCAGCGTAGGGGTACAGGGCGGCGGGGAGCTGTTTTTT.

The rearrangement links TRBV28 to TRBJ2-5, with 9 bases aligning to TRBD1. In germline, CDR1 is MDHEN, CDR2 SYDVKM. V lost 5 bases and J lost 0; bases outside the gene matches: 7. This CDR3 comprises 16 residues. The CDR3 spells CASSPTGGSYQETQYF. Written as DNA, the CDR3 is TGTGCCAGCAGTCCGACAGGGGGTTCGTACCAAGAGACCCAGTACTTC.

The chain combines TRBV29-1 with TRBJ1-2, with D perhaps matching TRBD1 (5 bases). Germline V gene data show CDR1 as SQVTM and CDR2 as ANQGSEA. V was pared by 8 bases and J by 7 bases, with 14 bases between. The CDR3 covers 11 residues. CDR3 coding DNA: TGCAGCACCGGGGCAGAAGCTGGCTACACCTTC. This encodes CSTGAEAGYTF.

There are a few counts of this clone. The V gene is TRBV5-1, the J gene TRBJ2-3, with D possibly TRBD2 on 6 matching bases. This CDR3 has 14 amino acids. V dropped 5 bases and J dropped 0 bases, with 10 bases sitting between them. The germline CDR1 and CDR2 sequences are SGHRS and YFSETQ. The CDR3 protein is CASRSSGSTDTQYF. CDR3 nucleotides: TGCGCCAGCAGGTCGAGCGGGAGCACAGATACGCAGTATTTT.

V usage is TRBV4-1 and J usage is TRBJ2-3; the D call may be TRBD1 or TRBD2 (6 bases each). Trimming took 7 bases from V and 4 from J, leaving 12 bases between them. Germline V lookup: CDR1 MGHRA, CDR2 YSYEKL. The CDR3 is made up of 13 amino acids. The CDR3 DNA reads as TGCGCCAGCAACTTGAGGGGGGCAGATACGCAGTATTTT. Its protein is CASNLRGADTQYF.

This clone was observed a few times. This chain uses TRBV5-1 with TRBJ2-5; D perhaps matches TRBD1 (5 bases). The germline V and J ends were trimmed by 5 bases and 2 bases, with 10 bases remaining between them. Germline V gives CDR1 SGHRS, CDR2 YFSETQ. The CDR3 is 13 amino acids. The CDR3 sequence is CASRPDIQETQYF. The CDR3 nucleotides are TGCGCCAGCAGACCGGACATACAAGAGACCCAGTACTTC.

This clone was counted only a few times. The V call is TRBV19, the J call TRBJ2-3; D is unclear. The germline V and J ends were trimmed by 6 bases and 2 bases, with 12 bases remaining between them. The CDR3 has 14 residues. Germline values: CDR1 LNHDA, CDR2 SQIVND (reference sequence). The CDR3 here is CASRDRVNTDTQYF. CDR3 coding DNA: TGTGCCAGTAGGGACCGGGTCAACACAGATACGCAGTATTTT.

This sequence joins TRBV19 and TRBJ1-2; D is unclear. The CDR3 sequence is 11 residues long. The germline gives CDR1 LNHDA, CDR2 SQIVND (reference sequence). Trimming took off 6 bases at V and 4 bases at J, with 6 bases between the two ends. The CDR3 spells CASRQSYGYTF. The CDR3 nucleotides are TGTGCCAGTAGGCAGTCCTATGGCTACACCTTC.

This clone was found a few times. This chain's CDR3 is CSALQGGDSPLHF. CDR3 DNA sequence: TGCAGCGCGCTACAGGGTGGGGATTCACCCCTCCACTTT. The genes are TRBV29-1 and TRBJ1-6, with D possibly being TRBD1 (6 bases). V was trimmed by 7 bases and J by 8 bases, leaving 15 bases between them. Germline lookup yields CDR1 SQVTM and CDR2 ANQGSEA. This CDR3 has 13 residues.